Each of the 9 T cell receptor beta chains below was sequenced from the same sample in a study of cytomegalovirus exposure and HLA in healthy donors. With 60 Vbeta and 13 Jbeta primers, the PCR was carried out. TCRdb's table, derived via immunoSEQ multiplex PCR, lists solely in-frame clones and lacks some. In the table there are 140,000 to 150,000 clones, about 75% of which are singletons. Sequenced: PBMCs. The receptors originated from a woman in her twenties or thirties in good health and CMV-seronegative.

The chain combines TRBV7-3 with TRBJ2-3; a possible D gene is TRBD1 (6 bases). Trimming took 3 bases from V and 4 from J, leaving 14 bases between them. The length of the CDR3 is 15 residues. CDR1 SGHTA and CDR2 FQGTGA come from the germline V gene. CDR3: CASSFSRGVPDTQYF. The DNA of the CDR3 is TGTGCCAGCAGCTTCAGCAGGGGAGTGCCAGATACGCAGTATTTT.

The chain uses TRBV29-1 and TRBJ1-1; D not certain. Germline V gene sequence: CDR1 SQVTM, CDR2 ANQGSEA. V lost 4 bases and J lost 1, with 7 bases in between. The CDR3 covers 12 residues. CDR3 nucleotides: TGCAGCGTTGTGGCCAGGAACACTGAAGCTTTCTTT. Residues: CSVVARNTEAFF.

This chain uses TRBV5-4 with TRBJ2-3; a possible D gene is TRBD2 (6 bases). The CDR3 loop spans 19 amino acids. V gave up 4 bases and J gave up 2 bases, with 26 bases separating them. Germline assignment: CDR1 SGHNT and CDR2 YYREEE (reference sequence). The CDR3 reads CASSLTTTGLPPSTDTQYF. DNA for the CDR3: TGTGCCAGCAGCCTGACGACGACGGGACTCCCCCCTTCCACAGATACGCAGTATTTT.

The rearrangement uses TRBV5-8 and TRBJ1-2; D possibly corresponds to TRBD1 (6 bases). CDR3 length: 13 residues. CDR1 and CDR2 (germline): SGHTS, YDEGEE. Trimming took 5 bases from V and 5 from J, leaving 13 bases between them. CDR3 sequence reads: CASRDSGSYGYTF. Written as DNA, the CDR3 is TGTGCCAGCAGGGACAGCGGATCTTATGGCTACACCTTC.

This clone showed up just a few times. This chain uses TRBV6-1 with TRBJ2-7; weak D call: TRBD2 (6 bases). Between the trimmed V and J ends, which lost 6 bases and 5 bases, there was a span of 11 bases. Germline lookup yields CDR1 MNHNS and CDR2 SASEGT. This CDR3 is 12 amino acids long. Here the CDR3 DNA reads TGTGCCAGCAGCCGCCCGGGGGACGAGCAGTACTTC. Translated, it gives CASSRPGDEQYF.

The rearrangement joins TRBV5-4 to TRBJ2-7; D is possibly TRBD1 (5 bases). The germline V gene has CDR1 SGHNT and CDR2 YYREEE (reference sequence). The CDR3 is 15 amino acids. V was shortened by 0 bases and J by 7 bases, with 17 bases between the two germline ends. The CDR3 nucleotides are TGTGCCAGCAGCTTGGGGGCAGGGTCATTCCAAGAGCAGTACTTC. Residues: CASSLGAGSFQEQYF. The full variable domain, in which reference TRBV5-4 and TRBJ2-7 provide the parts outside the CDR3, is ETGVTQSPTHLIKTRGQQVTLRCSSQSGHNTVSWYQQALGQGPQFIFQYYREEENGRGNFPPRFSGLQFPNYSSELNVNALELDDSALYLCASSLGAGSFQEQYFGPGTRLTVT.

The chain employs TRBV9 and TRBJ2-1; TRBD2 agrees at 7 bases. The J segment lost 2 bases and the V segment lost 2 bases, leaving 4 bases of the junction unmatched. CDR1 SGDLS and CDR2 YYNGEE come from the germline V gene. CDR3 length: 15 residues. CDR3 residues: CASSVKAGTYNEQFF. DNA of the CDR3: TGTGCCAGCAGCGTTAAAGCGGGGACCTACAATGAGCAGTTCTTC.

The chain employs TRBV4-3 and TRBJ1-6, with D hard to call. This CDR3 has 18 residues. Trimming removed 0 bases from V and 5 bases from J, with 17 bases in between. Germline V gene lookup returns CDR1 LGHNA and CDR2 YSLEER. CDR3 in amino acids: CASSQDIAGLSDNSPLHF. The CDR3 region has the DNA TGCGCCAGCAGCCAAGATATTGCCGGGCTTAGCGATAATTCACCCCTCCACTTT.

The V and J genes are TRBV15 and TRBJ2-3, with 13 bases matching TRBD2. With V trimmed by 0 bases and J by 4 bases, 10 bases remained unmatched. This CDR3 is built from 19 residues. Germline V gene sequence: CDR1 LNHNV, CDR2 YYDKDF (reference sequence). The CDR3 DNA follows: TGTGCCACCAGCAGAGATACGAGACTAGCGGGGGGCCGCGCAGATACGCAGTATTTT. It yields the protein CATSRDTRLAGGRADTQYF.